This TCR beta chain originates from a study of T cell repertoires in cytomegalovirus infection. The CDR3 consists of 14 residues. Germline V lookup: CDR1 SGHVS, CDR2 FQNEAQ. V gave up 3 bases and J gave up 5 bases, with 14 bases separating them. TCRdb used MiXCR to reprocess the reads, holding one entry per CDR3 protein. The sample contains under 450,000 distinct CDR3 sequences, around a third of which appear only once. Study-wide results and limits: Carriers of CMV and the relevant HLA type were discriminated by public TCR beta frequency.

As regards this clonotype: The antigen is not known.

The chain is built from TRBV7-8 and TRBJ2-7; maybe TRBD2 (5 bases). The source is a human donor in good health (CMV status not recorded). Some clones in this sample may be carry-over from other donors' samples. The sample here was cultured PBMCs, taken from culture after CMV antigen stimulation. The CDR3 DNA reads TGTGCCAGCAGCTTCTGGGAGAGCGGTAACGAGCAGTACTTC. It encodes CASSFWESGNEQYF.